These 20 T cell receptor beta chains share one sample of origin, sequenced in a study of OX40 agonist ivuxolimab in advanced cancers. Repertoires were generated with immunoSEQ multiplex PCR, while TCRdb's copy carries only in-frame clones and drops some. The sample gives some 82,000 clones, 90% to 95% of which show up once; approximately 2.5% is in the top ten. The input for sequencing was CD4+ or CD8+ T cells sorted from blood, taken in a trial of the OX40 agonist ivuxolimab. The receptors originated from an adult with an advanced solid tumor such as melanoma, head and neck, liver or kidney cancer.

The chain has TRBV7-9 and TRBJ2-7; D gene ambiguous. Germline V gives CDR1 SEHNR, CDR2 FQNEAQ (reference sequence). This CDR3 is built from 11 residues. Trimming removed 5 bases from V and 3 bases from J, with 5 bases in between. The CDR3 bases are TGTGCCAGCAGCAACTACTACGAGCAGTACTTC. It translates to CASSNYYEQYF.

This chain connects TRBV6-6 to TRBJ2-7, with TRBD1 identical over 10 bases. The V segment lost 5 bases and the J segment 2 bases; nucleotides outside the gene matches: 3. The germline gives CDR1 MNHNY, CDR2 SVGAGI (reference sequence). The CDR3 length is 14 residues. The CDR3 protein is CASSRTGGAYEQYF. The CDR3 coding sequence is TGTGCCAGCAGTCGGACAGGGGGGGCCTACGAGCAGTACTTC.

This chain joins TRBV5-1 and TRBJ1-1; D may be TRBD1 (5 bases). This CDR3 region has 15 residues. The germline V gene has CDR1 SGHRS and CDR2 YFSETQ. With 4 bases removed from V and 2 bases from J, the gap between germline ends came to 15 bases. CDR3 DNA: TGCGCCAGCAGCCTTACGCAGGGAGCTAACACTGAAGCTTTCTTT. Amino acid sequence: CASSLTQGANTEAFF.

The J gene is TRBJ2-2, the V gene TRBV11-1; D is unclear. Germline values: CDR1 SGHAT, CDR2 FQDESV (reference sequence). The CDR3 sequence is 13 residues long. V lost 2 bases and J lost 1, with 2 bases in between. CDR3: CASSLQNTGELFF. Here the CDR3 DNA reads TGTGCCAGCAGCTTACAGAACACCGGGGAGCTGTTTTTT.

The V call is TRBV25-1, the J call TRBJ2-5, with D tentatively TRBD1 (5 bases). Germline V gene sequence: CDR1 MGHDK, CDR2 SYGVNS. V lost 4 bases and J 7 bases, leaving 25 bases between the germline ends. The CDR3 covers 17 residues. The CDR3 nucleotides read TGTGCCAGCAGTGCGGGTGTCGGTGACAGTTCGGCCGGGACCCAGTACTTC. Amino acid sequence: CASSAGVGDSSAGTQYF.

This sequence joins TRBV28 and TRBJ2-2; TRBD1 matches 7 bases. Germline V gene lookup returns CDR1 MDHEN and CDR2 SYDVKM. The CDR3 length is 14 residues. The V and J ends lost 3 bases and 8 bases, in that order; junction bases with no gene match: 6. CDR3 in amino acids: CASSLGQLNGELFF. CDR3 nucleotides: TGTGCCAGCAGTTTGGGACAGTTGAATGGGGAGCTGTTTTTT.

The chain combines TRBV6-5 with TRBJ2-5; 10 bases are a match to TRBD2. V was clipped by 0 bases and J by 5 bases; unmatched bases: 6. The CDR3 has 16 amino acids. Germline V lookup: CDR1 MNHEY, CDR2 SVGAGI. The CDR3 protein is CASSYSVGLAVETQYF. CDR3 coding DNA: TGTGCCAGCAGTTACTCGGTAGGACTAGCGGTGGAGACCCAGTACTTC.

This sequence joins TRBV5-4 and TRBJ2-1; tentative D call: TRBD1 (6 bases). Trimming took 6 bases from V and 2 from J, leaving 21 bases between them. This CDR3 has 17 residues. Germline-derived CDR1 and CDR2 are SGHNT and YYREEE (reference sequence). In nucleotides, the CDR3 is TGTGCCAGCACCTTAGGGGGTGGTGGGGGCACCTACAATGAGCAGTTCTTC. This sequence encodes CASTLGGGGGTYNEQFF.

The rearrangement uses TRBV18 and TRBJ2-3; 11 nucleotides line up with TRBD2. CDR1 is KGHSH and CDR2 is LQKENI in the germline V gene. J gave up 1 base and V 6 bases, and 12 bases lay outside the gene matches. The CDR3 spans 18 residues. The CDR3 region has the DNA TGTGCCAGCTCCCCCGCTTGGGGGACTAGCGGAGGCACAGATACGCAGTATTTT. This codes for CASSPAWGTSGGTDTQYF.

This sequence joins TRBV14 and TRBJ2-1; TRBD1 agrees at 11 bases. CDR1 and CDR2 (germline): SGHDN, FVKESK. CDR3 length equals 18 residues. V gave up 3 bases and J gave up 0 bases; unmatched junction bases: 7. CDR3 sequence reads: CASSQGQGGTRSYNEQFF. The CDR3 nucleotides read TGTGCCAGCAGCCAGGGACAGGGGGGTACCCGCTCCTACAATGAGCAGTTCTTC.

The chain links TRBV7-9 to TRBJ2-5; the match to TRBD1 covers 8 bases. V lost 6 bases to trimming and J lost 5 bases; unmatched junction nucleotides: 5. Germline loops: CDR1 SEHNR, CDR2 FQNEAQ (reference sequence). The CDR3 has 13 residues. The CDR3 nucleotides read TGTGCCAGCAGTCCAACAGGGGGGGAGACCCAGTACTTC. It yields the protein CASSPTGGETQYF.

The chain carries TRBV19 and TRBJ2-7, with D perhaps given as TRBD1 or TRBD2 (5 bases each). This CDR3 region has 13 residues. In germline, CDR1 is LNHDA, CDR2 SQIVND (reference sequence). Trimming removed 4 bases at V and 3 bases at J, with 10 bases between. The CDR3 DNA reads TGTGCCAGTAGTAGGGACGGGCGCTACGAGCAGTACTTC. Its translation is CASSRDGRYEQYF. The full variable domain, with the rest looked up from reference TRBV19 and TRBJ2-7, is DGGITQSPKYLFRKEGQNVTLSCEQNLNHDAMYWYRQDPGQGLRLIYYSQIVNDFQKGDIAEGYSVSREKKESFPLTVTSAQKNPTAFYLCASSRDGRYEQYFGPGTRLTVT.

V and J are TRBV25-1 and TRBJ2-4; 8 bases fit TRBD2. Per the germline V gene, CDR1 is MGHDK and CDR2 is SYGVNS. The CDR3 extends over 15 amino acids. V shed 3 bases, J shed 4 bases, and the junction held 5 bases outside the gene matches. CDR3 coding DNA: TGTGCCAGCAGTGAGTCGGGACTAGGGAAAAACATTCAGTACTTC. This codes for CASSESGLGKNIQYF.

This clone was counted a few times. The V gene is TRBV28, the J gene TRBJ1-5; TRBD1 agrees at 9 bases. The CDR3 loop spans 15 amino acids. Trimming removed 6 bases from V and 4 bases from J; junction bases left unmatched: 7. CDR1 is MDHEN, CDR2 SYDVKM, per germline. CDR3 in amino acids: CASRKTGGWNQPQHF. The CDR3 bases are TGTGCCAGCAGGAAGACAGGGGGTTGGAATCAGCCCCAGCATTTT.

This chain joins TRBV7-8 and TRBJ2-7; D call uncertain. Germline assignment: CDR1 SGHVS and CDR2 FQNEAQ. The CDR3 has 11 residues. The V end was cut by 2 bases, the J end by 6 bases, with 5 bases between. The CDR3 DNA reads TGTGCCAGCAGCTTATTGAGCGAGCAGTACTTC. Translated, it gives CASSLLSEQYF.

This clone was found a few times. The genes are TRBV29-1 and TRBJ2-5; D uncertain. V was pared by 7 bases and J by 4 bases, with 10 bases between. Germline V gene sequence: CDR1 SQVTM, CDR2 ANQGSEA. This CDR3 is built from 11 residues. CDR3 loop: CSATFSETQYF. DNA for the CDR3: TGCAGCGCCACATTTTCAGAGACCCAGTACTTC. The full variable domain, in which reference TRBV29-1 and TRBJ2-5 provide the parts outside the CDR3, is SAVISQKPSRDICQRGTSLTIQCQVDSQVTMMFWYRQQPGQSLTLIATANQGSEATYESGFVIDKFPISRPNLTFSTLTVSNMSPEDSSIYLCSATFSETQYFGPGTRLLVL.

The V call is TRBV6-1, the J call TRBJ2-7, with D hard to call. Germline V gives CDR1 MNHNS, CDR2 SASEGT. This CDR3 is built from 13 residues. The V end was cut by 4 bases, the J end by 2 bases, with 9 bases between. The CDR3 spells CASSVSQAYEQYF. Here the CDR3 DNA reads TGTGCCAGCAGTGTGAGTCAGGCCTACGAGCAGTACTTC.

This chain links TRBV11-3 with TRBJ2-5; no reliable D call. The CDR3 covers 16 residues. Germline V CDR1 and CDR2: SGHNT, YENEEA. Trimming left V 4 bases short and J 3 bases short, with 18 bases between. CDR3 sequence: CASSSPWMAVEETQYF. CDR3 sequence (DNA): TGTGCCAGCAGCTCCCCGTGGATGGCTGTAGAAGAGACCCAGTACTTC. The variable domain in full, completed from reference TRBV11-3 and TRBJ2-5, reads EAGVVQSPRYKIIEKKQPVAFWCNPISGHNTLYWYLQNLGQGPELLIRYENEEAVDDSQLPKDRFSAERLKGVDSTLKIQPAELGDSAVYLCASSSPWMAVEETQYFGPGTRLLVL.

The chain is built from TRBV5-1 and TRBJ2-5; either TRBD1 or TRBD2 may supply D (6 bases each). Trimming took off 0 bases at V and 5 bases at J, with 11 bases between the two ends. The CDR3 loop spans 14 amino acids. Looked up from germline, CDR1 is SGHRS and CDR2 is YFSETQ. The CDR3, as DNA: TGCGCCAGCAGCTTGGAGGTCGGGGGCGAGACCCAGTACTTC. It specifies CASSLEVGGETQYF. The full variable domain, with the rest looked up from reference TRBV5-1 and TRBJ2-5, is KAGVTQTPRYLIKTRGQQVTLSCSPISGHRSVSWYQQTPGQGLQFLFEYFSETQRNKGNFPGRFSGRQFSNSRSEMNVSTLELGDSALYLCASSLEVGGETQYFGPGTRLLVL.

The chain has TRBV29-1 and TRBJ2-7; perhaps D is TRBD1 or TRBD2 (6 bases each). This CDR3 has 12 residues. Germline CDR1 SQVTM, CDR2 ANQGSEA. V lost 3 bases to trimming and J lost 4 bases, with 10 bases between them. The CDR3 protein is CSVEGGAYEQYF. The CDR3 DNA reads as TGCAGCGTTGAGGGGGGCGCGTACGAGCAGTACTTC.